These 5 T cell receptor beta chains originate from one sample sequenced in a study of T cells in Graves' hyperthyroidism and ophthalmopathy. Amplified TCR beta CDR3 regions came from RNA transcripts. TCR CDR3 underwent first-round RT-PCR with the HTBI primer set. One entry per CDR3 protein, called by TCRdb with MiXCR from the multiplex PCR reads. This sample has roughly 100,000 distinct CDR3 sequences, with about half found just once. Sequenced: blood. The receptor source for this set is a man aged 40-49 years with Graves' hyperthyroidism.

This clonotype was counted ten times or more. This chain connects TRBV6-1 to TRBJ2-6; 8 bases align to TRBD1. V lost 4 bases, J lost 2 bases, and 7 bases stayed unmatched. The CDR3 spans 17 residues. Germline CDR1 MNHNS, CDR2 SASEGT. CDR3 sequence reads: CASSARQGTAGANVLTF. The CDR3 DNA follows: TGTGCCAGCAGTGCCCGACAGGGGACGGCTGGGGCCAACGTCCTGACTTTC.

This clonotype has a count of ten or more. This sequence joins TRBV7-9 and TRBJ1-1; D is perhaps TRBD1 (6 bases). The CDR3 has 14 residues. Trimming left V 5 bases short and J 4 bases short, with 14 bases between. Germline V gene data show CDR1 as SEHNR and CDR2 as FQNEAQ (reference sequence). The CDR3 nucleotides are TGTGCCAGCAGCCGGGGGGAAGGGGGCACTGAAGCTTTCTTT. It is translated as CASSRGEGGTEAFF.

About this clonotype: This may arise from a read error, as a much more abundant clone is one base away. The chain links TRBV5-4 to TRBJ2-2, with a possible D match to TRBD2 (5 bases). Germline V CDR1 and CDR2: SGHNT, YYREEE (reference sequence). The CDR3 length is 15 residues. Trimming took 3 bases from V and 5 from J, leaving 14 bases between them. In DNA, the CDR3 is TGTGCCAGCAGCTCCCTCAGTCGGAGGACCGGGGAGCTGTTTTTT. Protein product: CASSSLSRRTGELFF.

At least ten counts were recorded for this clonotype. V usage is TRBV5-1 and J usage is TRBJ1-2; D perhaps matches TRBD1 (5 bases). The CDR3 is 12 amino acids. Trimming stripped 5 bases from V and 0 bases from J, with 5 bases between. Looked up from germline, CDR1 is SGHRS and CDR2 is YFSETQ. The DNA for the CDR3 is TGCGCCAGCAGGGACACTAACTATGGCTACACCTTC. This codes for CASRDTNYGYTF.

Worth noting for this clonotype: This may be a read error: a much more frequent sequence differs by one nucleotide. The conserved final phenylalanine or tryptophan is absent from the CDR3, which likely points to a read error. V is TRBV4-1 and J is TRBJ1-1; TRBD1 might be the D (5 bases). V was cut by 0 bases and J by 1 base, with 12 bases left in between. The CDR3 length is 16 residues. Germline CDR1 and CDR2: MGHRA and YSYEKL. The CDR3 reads CASSQDPTRANTEAFL. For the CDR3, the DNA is TGCGCCAGCAGCCAAGATCCGACCAGGGCGAACACTGAAGCTTTCCTT.